The 31 T cell receptor beta chains presented below share a single source sample, sequenced in a study of shared clonotypes between healthy human individuals. Only in-frame clones appear in the TCRdb table, and some are missing; sequencing was by immunoSEQ multiplex PCR. The table includes 780,000 or so clones, roughly two thirds detected once. Material for sequencing was memory CD4+ T cells sorted from blood. This sample's subset: CD45RA-negative fraction. Receptor source: a woman aged 25 to 45 in good health.

The rearrangement joins TRBV25-1 to TRBJ2-6; D may be TRBD1 (5 bases). The CDR3 sequence is 16 residues long. CDR1 is MGHDK and CDR2 is SYGVNS in the germline V gene. The V end lost 1 base, the J end lost 4 bases, and 11 bases lay between the germline ends. The CDR3 DNA sequence: TGTGCCAGCAGTGAATCGTGGGGCGGAGGGGCCAACGTCCTGACTTTC. This codes for CASSESWGGGANVLTF. Full variable domain (remainder filled in from reference TRBV25-1 and TRBJ2-6): EADIYQTPRYLVIGTGKKITLECSQTMGHDKMYWYQQDPGMELHLIHYSYGVNSTEKGDLSSESTVSRIRTEHFPLTLESARPSHTSQYLCASSESWGGGANVLTFGAGSRLTVL.

This clone was observed a few times. This chain uses TRBV29-1 with TRBJ2-5, with 8 bases that match TRBD2. TRBJ2-7 matches the DNA end more closely, so the J call is doubtful. The CDR3 covers 13 residues. Germline CDR1 is SQVTM and CDR2 is ANQGSEA. This chain's CDR3 is CSAAGSGAYEQYF. The CDR3 DNA is TGCAGCGCCGCTGGTAGCGGGGCCTACGAGCAGTACTTC.

The rearrangement uses TRBV14 and TRBJ2-1; D is uncertain. This CDR3 comprises 21 residues. V was clipped by 1 base and J by 5 bases, with 30 bases between them. CDR1 and CDR2 from the germline V gene are SGHDN and FVKESK. The DNA of the CDR3 is TGTGCCAGCAGCCAAGTAGTGCCCAAAAGAGAGGCTTCCCCCACGAACAATGAGCAGTTCTTC. Its protein product is CASSQVVPKREASPTNNEQFF.

This clone was seen at least ten times. J is TRBJ2-1 and V is TRBV28; the match to TRBD2 covers 7 bases. CDR1 is MDHEN, CDR2 SYDVKM, per germline. The CDR3 has 17 amino acids. With 3 bases clipped from V and 6 bases from J, the junction kept 14 bases outside the gene matches. The CDR3 nucleotides read TGTGCCAGCAGTTTCTCCTGGGGCGGGGGTACCCTCAATGAGCAGTTCTTC. This codes for CASSFSWGGGTLNEQFF.

V usage is TRBV18 and J usage is TRBJ2-1; no firm D call. Trimming shortened V by 2 bases and J by 2 bases, and 4 bases separated the two germline ends. CDR3 length: 13 amino acids. Germline V gene sequence: CDR1 KGHSH, CDR2 LQKENI. The CDR3 DNA reads as TGTGCCAGCTCACCAGACACCTACAATGAGCAGTTCTTC. Translation: CASSPDTYNEQFF.

The rearrangement links TRBV11-2 to TRBJ2-3, with D possibly TRBD2 on 5 matching bases. V lost 7 bases and J 2 bases, leaving 13 bases between the germline ends. The CDR3 runs 14 residues. CDR1 SGHAT and CDR2 FQNNGV come from the germline V gene. The CDR3 bases are TGTGCCAGCACCCCCGGGGTATACACAGATACGCAGTATTTT. Residues: CASTPGVYTDTQYF.

The rearrangement links TRBV6-5 to TRBJ1-1, with D hard to call. Germline assignment: CDR1 MNHEY and CDR2 SVGAGI. Trimming stripped 4 bases from V and 1 base from J, with 7 bases between. The CDR3 sequence is 13 residues long. CDR3 DNA: TGTGCCAGCAGTTTACATAAGAACACTGAAGCTTTCTTT. It encodes CASSLHKNTEAFF.

CDR3 sequence reads: CATSRDLETQYF. The CDR3 region has the DNA TGTGCCACCAGCAGAGATCTAGAGACCCAGTACTTC. This rearrangement joins TRBV15 to TRBJ2-5; D is uncertain. The CDR3 has 12 amino acids. Trimming removed 0 bases at V and 4 bases at J, with 3 bases between. Per germline, CDR1 LNHNV and CDR2 YYDKDF (reference sequence).

In regard to this clone: This sample includes further DNA sequences coding for the same CDR3. The CDR3 here is CATSRGLAGAYEQYF. CDR3 DNA sequence: TGTGCCACCAGCCGCGGACTAGCGGGAGCGTACGAGCAGTACTTC. This chain connects TRBV15 to TRBJ2-7; 13 positions agree with TRBD2. The V and J ends lost 5 bases and 4 bases, in that order; junction bases with no gene match: 5. Germline loops: CDR1 LNHNV, CDR2 YYDKDF (reference sequence). The CDR3 loop spans 15 amino acids.

The chain carries TRBV11-3 and TRBJ2-3; TRBD2 matches at 7 bases. Trimming cost V 5 bases and J 1 base; bases outside gene matches: 3. CDR3 size: 14 residues. Germline lookup yields CDR1 SGHNT and CDR2 YENEEA. This CDR3 reads CASSKSGGTDTQYF. CDR3 nucleotides: TGTGCCAGCAGCAAAAGCGGGGGCACAGATACGCAGTATTTT.

As for this clone: The same CDR3 can be traced to other DNA sequences in this sample. The chain recombines TRBV7-2 with TRBJ2-3, with 13 bases lining up with TRBD2. Germline-derived CDR1 and CDR2 are SGHTA and FQGNSA. The CDR3 is 16 residues long. Trimming at V came to 5 bases and at J to 5 bases, leaving 7 bases not matched to a gene. CDR3 residues: CASSPRTSGRGDTQYF. As DNA, the CDR3 is TGTGCCAGCAGCCCCCGGACTAGCGGGAGAGGAGATACGCAGTATTTT.

This clone was detected a few times. This chain uses TRBV30 with TRBJ2-1; no firm D call. This CDR3 contains 12 residues. Germline CDR1 and CDR2: GTSNPN and SVGIG (reference sequence). V gave up 2 bases and J gave up 5 bases, with 7 bases separating them. The CDR3 here is CAWSSLHNEQFF. The DNA of the CDR3 is TGTGCCTGGAGTTCGTTACACAATGAGCAGTTCTTC.

This clone was counted a single time. This chain connects TRBV11-2 to TRBJ2-1; the match to TRBD2 covers 12 bases. The germline V gene has CDR1 SGHAT and CDR2 FQNNGV. V lost 5 bases and J lost 9; bases outside the gene matches: 17. The CDR3 is made up of 18 amino acids. In nucleotides, the CDR3 is TGTGCCAGCAGCACAGGGGTGGGGACTAGCGGGTCTAAGCGTGAGCAGTTCTTC. Translating it yields CASSTGVGTSGSKREQFF.

The DNA for the CDR3 is TGTGCCACCAGCAGAAAACGGACTAGCGCTACCTACAATGAGCAGTTCTTC. This sequence encodes CATSRKRTSATYNEQFF. V usage is TRBV15 and J usage is TRBJ2-1; 9 bases are shared with TRBD2. Per germline, CDR1 LNHNV and CDR2 YYDKDF (reference sequence). This CDR3 contains 17 residues. Trimming at V came to 2 bases and at J to 2 bases, leaving 7 bases not matched to a gene.

The rearrangement uses TRBV28 and TRBJ2-5; 9 bases agree with TRBD1. The J segment lost 4 bases and the V segment lost 5 bases, leaving 11 bases of the junction unmatched. This CDR3 is 16 amino acids long. Germline V gives CDR1 MDHEN, CDR2 SYDVKM. DNA for the CDR3: TGTGCCAGCAGTGACACAGGGGGCCCTACAGGAGAGACCCAGTACTTC. Translated, it gives CASSDTGGPTGETQYF.

The genes are TRBV7-2 and TRBJ2-5, with D unresolved. Germline V gives CDR1 SGHTA, CDR2 FQGNSA. The CDR3 length is 15 residues. The V end lost 4 bases, the J end lost 0 bases, and 12 bases lay between the germline ends. The CDR3 coding sequence is TGTGCCAGCAGCTGGGCGGCACAAAACCAAGAGACCCAGTACTTC. Translation: CASSWAAQNQETQYF.

J is TRBJ2-3 and V is TRBV7-9; no clear D gene. The CDR3 is 10 residues long. The germline gives CDR1 SEHNR, CDR2 FQNEAQ (reference sequence). Trimming cost V 5 bases and J 5 bases, with 2 bases left between them. CDR3 amino acids: CASSLDTQYF. DNA of the CDR3: TGTGCCAGCAGCCTAGATACGCAGTATTTT.

This clone was counted a single time. The V gene is TRBV5-6, the J gene TRBJ2-2; D possibly matches TRBD1 or TRBD2 (5 bases each). CDR1 is SGHDT, CDR2 YYEEEE, per germline. V lost 2 bases and J lost 0, with 11 bases in between. CDR3 length: 16 residues. CDR3 nucleotide sequence: TGTGCCAGCAGCTTTGGGACCTACGCGAACACCGGGGAGCTGTTTTTT. This sequence encodes CASSFGTYANTGELFF. Supplemented by reference TRBV5-6 and TRBJ2-2, the full variable domain reads DAGVTQSPTHLIKTRGQQVTLRCSPKSGHDTVSWYQQALGQGPQFIFQYYEEEERQRGNFPDRFSGHQFPNYSSELNVNALLLGDSALYLCASSFGTYANTGELFFGEGSRLTVL.

This sequence joins TRBV6-5 and TRBJ1-3; D gene ambiguous. V was pared by 6 bases and J by 2 bases, with 11 bases between. The V gene's germline CDR1 is MNHEY and CDR2 SVGAGI. The CDR3 contains 14 residues. The CDR3 region is CASRSQAAGNTIYF. CDR3 in DNA: TGTGCCAGCAGATCTCAAGCGGCTGGAAACACCATATATTTT.

This clone was detected a few times. The chain uses TRBV29-1 and TRBJ2-3, with 11 positions matching TRBD2. The CDR3 length is 16 residues. With 4 bases clipped from V and 4 bases from J, the junction kept 10 bases outside the gene matches. Germline values: CDR1 SQVTM, CDR2 ANQGSEA. In DNA form, the CDR3 reads TGCAGCGTTGTCGAGATAGCGGGAGGGCCCTCAGATACGCAGTATTTT. It translates to CSVVEIAGGPSDTQYF.

In its sample, this clone was seen once. The chain couples TRBV12-5 to TRBJ2-2, with 11 positions matching TRBD1. The J segment lost 8 bases and the V segment lost 0 bases, leaving 8 bases of the junction unmatched. Germline-derived CDR1 and CDR2 are LGHNT and FRNRAP. There are 17 residues in the CDR3. CDR3 loop: CASGLVTGQGAAGELFF. CDR3 sequence (DNA): TGTGCTAGTGGTTTGGTTACCGGACAGGGGGCAGCGGGGGAGCTGTTTTTT.

Details on this clone: Other DNA variants within this sample encode the same CDR3. The genes are TRBV10-1 and TRBJ2-5; D possibly corresponds to TRBD2 (5 bases). CDR3 length: 14 residues. The germline V gene encodes CDR1 WNHNN and CDR2 SYGVQD (reference sequence). V was trimmed by 0 bases and J by 4 bases, leaving 9 bases between them. This CDR3 is CASSESPGRETQYF. For the CDR3, the DNA is TGCGCCAGCAGTGAGTCGCCGGGAAGAGAGACCCAGTACTTC.

The chain links TRBV7-9 to TRBJ2-5; a weak D match, TRBD2 (5 bases). CDR1 and CDR2 (germline): SEHNR, FQNEAQ (reference sequence). The CDR3 extends over 16 amino acids. The V and J ends lost 0 bases and 3 bases respectively, with 14 bases between them. Here the CDR3 DNA reads TGTGCCAGCAGCTTAGCGCGATGGACTGACAAAGAGACCCAGTACTTC. It specifies CASSLARWTDKETQYF. Variable domain in full (rest from reference TRBV7-9 and TRBJ2-5): DTGVSQNPRHKITKRGQNVTFRCDPISEHNRLYWYRQTLGQGPEFLTYFQNEAQLEKSRLLSDRFSAERPKGSFSTLEIQRTEQGDSAMYLCASSLARWTDKETQYFGPGTRLLVL.

The gene calls are TRBV6-5 and TRBJ2-1; TRBD2 aligns across 14 bases. Losses at the gene ends were 6 bases for V and 4 bases for J; bases not matched to a gene: 2. CDR3 size: 15 residues. The germline V gene has CDR1 MNHEY and CDR2 SVGAGI. Written as DNA, the CDR3 is TGTGCCAGCAGCGGGACTAGCGGGAGTTACAATGAGCAGTTCTTC. Its translation is CASSGTSGSYNEQFF.

V and J are TRBV5-1 and TRBJ2-2; the D gene is possibly TRBD1 (6 bases). This CDR3 is 15 amino acids long. The V gene's germline CDR1 is SGHRS and CDR2 YFSETQ. V was pared by 0 bases and J by 1 base, with 7 bases between. The CDR3 is CASSLEQGNTGELFF. CDR3 sequence (DNA): TGCGCCAGCAGCTTGGAACAGGGGAACACCGGGGAGCTGTTTTTT.

This clone was picked up a small number of times. The chain has TRBV5-1 and TRBJ1-5, with D perhaps matching TRBD1 (5 bases). The V gene lost 4 bases and the J gene lost 10 bases, with 12 bases spanning the gap. Looked up from germline, CDR1 is SGHRS and CDR2 is YFSETQ. The CDR3 is 12 residues long. CDR3 DNA: TGCGCCAGCAGCCCCGACAGTGGACCCCAGCATTTT. As protein: CASSPDSGPQHF. The full variable domain, completed using reference TRBV5-1 and TRBJ1-5, is KAGVTQTPRYLIKTRGQQVTLSCSPISGHRSVSWYQQTPGQGLQFLFEYFSETQRNKGNFPGRFSGRQFSNSRSEMNVSTLELGDSALYLCASSPDSGPQHFGDGTRLSIL.

The chain is built from TRBV11-3 and TRBJ2-2, with TRBD2 identical over 13 bases. Germline CDR1 SGHNT, CDR2 YENEEA. The J segment lost 3 bases and the V segment lost 5 bases, leaving 3 bases of the junction unmatched. CDR3 length: 16 amino acids. CDR3 sequence reads: CASSAGLAGDTGELFF. The CDR3 DNA reads TGTGCCAGCAGCGCAGGACTAGCGGGAGACACCGGGGAGCTGTTTTTT.

The chain recombines TRBV7-8 with TRBJ2-7; 7 positions match TRBD2. This CDR3 is 13 amino acids long. V trimming: 3 bases; J trimming: 4 bases; junction bases outside the gene matches: 3. The germline CDR1 and CDR2 sequences are SGHVS and FQNEAQ. The DNA for the CDR3 is TGTGCCAGCAGCTTCAGTAGCGGGTACGAGCAGTACTTC. This translates into CASSFSSGYEQYF.

The rearrangement joins TRBV19 to TRBJ2-2, with D perhaps being TRBD1 or TRBD2 (5 bases each). Germline values: CDR1 LNHDA, CDR2 SQIVND (reference sequence). The germline V and J ends were trimmed by 5 bases and 2 bases, with 12 bases remaining between them. This CDR3 has 15 residues. CDR3 in amino acids: CASSARDGNTGELFF. In DNA form, the CDR3 reads TGTGCCAGTAGTGCTCGGGACGGCAACACCGGGGAGCTGTTTTTT.

The table lists this clone with a few counts. The sample has other DNA sequences that encode this CDR3 too. This sequence joins TRBV6-4 and TRBJ2-1; TRBD2 agrees at 11 bases. Per germline, CDR1 MRHNA and CDR2 SNTAGT. The junction had 2 bases not matched to a gene; V was cut back by 0 bases and J by 4 bases. The length of the CDR3 is 16 residues. The CDR3 DNA reads as TGTGCCAGCAGTGACTCCGGGACTAGCGGATACAATGAGCAGTTCTTC. Its translation: CASSDSGTSGYNEQFF.

The J gene is TRBJ1-2, the V gene TRBV28; D is ambiguous. In germline, CDR1 is MDHEN, CDR2 SYDVKM. Trimming removed 5 bases from V and 4 bases from J, with 8 bases in between. This CDR3 contains 12 residues. Here the CDR3 reads CASSRAGYGYTF. CDR3 in DNA: TGTGCCAGCAGTCGGGCAGGCTATGGCTACACCTTC.